Shown below are 17 T cell receptor beta chains from a single sample sequenced in a study of T cells in Graves' hyperthyroidism and ophthalmopathy. Amplification of TCR beta CDR3 regions was performed using RNA transcripts as template. First-round RT-PCR of the TCR CDR3 relied on the HTBI primer set. Via MiXCR, TCRdb re-called the multiplex PCR reads, giving one row per CDR3 protein. The sample yields hundreds of thousands of distinct CDR3 sequences, 18% seen once. Sequences were obtained from blood. The receptors originated from a woman in her fifties or sixties with Graves' hyperthyroidism that later progressed to Graves' ophthalmopathy.

This clonotype showed up just a few times. V and J are TRBV10-1 and TRBJ2-5; D is perhaps TRBD1 (5 bases). Germline V gene data show CDR1 as WNHNN and CDR2 as SYGVQD (reference sequence). This CDR3 spans 15 amino acids. V was trimmed by 0 bases and J by 0 bases, leaving 8 bases between them. Here the CDR3 reads CASSESSRDQETQYF. CDR3 nucleotide sequence: TGCGCCAGCAGTGAGTCTTCCAGGGACCAAGAGACCCAGTACTTC.

This clonotype was seen ten or more times. One end of the junction fails to match germline, which may point to a read error. This chain links TRBV5-4 with TRBJ1-1; D gene uncertain. This CDR3 is built from 13 residues. The germline V gene has CDR1 SGHNT and CDR2 YYREEE (reference sequence). CDR3 amino acids: CASSPDPNSEAFF. Written as DNA, the CDR3 is TGTGCCAGCAGCCCGGACCCGAACAGTGAAGCTTTCTTT.

The chain carries TRBV5-6 and TRBJ2-1; 11 bases are a match to TRBD2. With 4 bases clipped from V and 7 bases from J, the junction kept 7 bases outside the gene matches. The CDR3 covers 15 residues. CDR1 and CDR2 from the germline V gene are SGHDT and YYEEEE. The CDR3 reads CASSRFSGGGNEQFF. CDR3 bases: TGTGCCAGCAGCCGCTTTAGCGGGGGGGGGAATGAGCAGTTCTTC.

A word on this clonotype: A much larger clone differs from this one at a single base, so this may be a read error. The genes are TRBV11-2 and TRBJ2-7; 9 bases align to TRBD1. Germline CDR1 and CDR2: SGHAT and FQNNGV. This CDR3 is 15 amino acids long. This CDR3 reads CASTNPGQGSYVQYF. Here the CDR3 DNA reads TGTGCCAGCACCAATCCGGGACAGGGCTCCTACGTGCAGTACTTC.

This clonotype showed up just a few times. This chain links TRBV20-1 with TRBJ2-1, with 10 bases identical to TRBD2. The V gene's germline CDR1 is DFQATT and CDR2 SNEGSKA (reference sequence). V lost 1 base, J lost 3 bases, and 15 bases stayed unmatched. The CDR3 is 19 residues long. In nucleotides, the CDR3 is TGCAGTGCTAGAGGGGCTCTGGTTGGACTAGCGGCGGACTACAATGAGCAGTTCTTC. Translated: CSARGALVGLAADYNEQFF.

This clonotype was observed at least ten times. This chain links TRBV6-1 with TRBJ1-2; 7 bases align to TRBD1. The CDR3 is made up of 15 amino acids. Germline loops: CDR1 MNHNS, CDR2 SASEGT. The junction had 15 bases not matched to a gene; V was cut back by 2 bases and J by 12 bases. CDR3 in DNA: TGTGCCAGCAGTGAACAACCTCGACAGGGAGAGGGTAACACCTTC. Its protein product is CASSEQPRQGEGNTF.

This clonotype has a handful of counts. The genes are TRBV20-1 and TRBJ1-4; D unresolved. V gave up 0 bases and J gave up 3 bases, with 8 bases separating them. CDR1 DFQATT and CDR2 SNEGSKA come from the germline V gene (reference sequence). The CDR3 runs 14 residues. Here the CDR3 reads CSARDRHANEKLFF. The CDR3 nucleotides are TGCAGTGCTAGAGATAGGCACGCTAATGAAAAACTGTTTTTT.

This clonotype was observed at least ten times. The chain links TRBV2 to TRBJ2-1; D may be TRBD2 (6 bases). Germline V CDR1 and CDR2: SNHLY, FYNNEI. The length of the CDR3 is 15 residues. Trimming cost V 2 bases and J 4 bases, with 12 bases left between them. The CDR3 nucleotides read TGTGCCAGCAGTGAACTAGCGCGGGTATACAATGAGCAGTTCTTC. This encodes CASSELARVYNEQFF.

This clonotype was recorded many times. The chain joins TRBV12-3 or TRBV12-4 to TRBJ1-1, with 10 bases matching TRBD1. V lost 4 bases and J lost 3; bases outside the gene matches: 5. This CDR3 has 15 residues. CDR3 sequence (DNA): TGTGCCAGCAGTTCGACGGGACAGGGGCACACTGAAGCTTTCTTT. This codes for CASSSTGQGHTEAFF.

This clonotype was found many times. J is TRBJ1-2 and V is TRBV7-3; 7 bases fit TRBD1. V gave up 2 bases and J gave up 0 bases; unmatched junction bases: 15. The germline V gene has CDR1 SGHTA and CDR2 FQGTGA. This CDR3 comprises 19 residues. This CDR3 reads CASSLPHFCRDRANYGYTF. CDR3 in DNA: TGTGCCAGCAGCTTACCCCATTTCTGCCGGGACAGAGCTAACTATGGCTACACCTTC.

The J gene is TRBJ2-3, the V gene TRBV5-1; a weak D match, TRBD2 (6 bases). The germline V gene encodes CDR1 SGHRS and CDR2 YFSETQ. This CDR3 region has 14 residues. Trimming shortened V by 4 bases and J by 5 bases, and 14 bases separated the two germline ends. Here the CDR3 DNA reads TGCGCCAGCAGCCCGGACACCGGGGGAGATACGCAGTATTTT. Amino acid sequence: CASSPDTGGDTQYF.

This clonotype was detected a few times. The rearrangement uses TRBV14 and TRBJ1-2; perhaps TRBD1 as D (6 bases). This CDR3 contains 15 residues. The V end was cut by 2 bases, the J end by 3 bases, with 13 bases between. Germline V gives CDR1 SGHDN, CDR2 FVKESK. The CDR3: CASSQQTGHHYGYTF. In DNA, the CDR3 is TGTGCCAGCAGCCAACAAACGGGACACCACTATGGCTACACCTTC.

The gene calls are TRBV9 and TRBJ1-2; D gene ambiguous. Trimming stripped 0 bases from V and 7 bases from J, with 4 bases between. The CDR3 totals 11 residues. Germline values: CDR1 SGDLS, CDR2 YYNGEE. CDR3: CASSVGAGYTF. The DNA of the CDR3 is TGTGCCAGCAGCGTAGGTGCTGGCTACACCTTC.

This clonotype has only a few counts. The chain is built from TRBV11-2 and TRBJ2-5, with 8 bases that match TRBD2. Germline V gives CDR1 SGHAT, CDR2 FQNNGV. With V trimmed by 1 base and J by 4 bases, 5 bases remained unmatched. The CDR3 runs 15 residues. CDR3 amino acids: CASSLVAAGGETQYF. CDR3 DNA sequence: TGTGCCAGCAGCTTAGTAGCCGCGGGGGGAGAGACCCAGTACTTC.

This clonotype was counted at least ten times. The J gene is TRBJ2-7, the V gene TRBV20-1; 8 bases are shared with TRBD1. The V and J ends lost 2 bases and 5 bases, in that order; junction bases with no gene match: 11. Per the germline V gene, CDR1 is DFQATT and CDR2 is SNEGSKA (reference sequence). The CDR3 sequence is 15 residues long. The chain's CDR3 is CSARSQDRVYHEQYF. The CDR3 nucleotides are TGCAGTGCTAGATCCCAGGACAGGGTGTATCACGAGCAGTACTTC.

At least ten counts were recorded for this clonotype. This chain joins TRBV18 and TRBJ2-4; 8 bases align to TRBD1. The CDR3 runs to 12 residues. The junction had 1 base not matched to a gene; V was cut back by 3 bases and J by 9 bases. Germline CDR1 is KGHSH and CDR2 is LQKENI. The CDR3 coding sequence is TGTGCCAGCTCACCCGGACAGGGCATTCAGTACTTC. Its protein is CASSPGQGIQYF.

The chain uses TRBV11-2 and TRBJ1-4; D unresolved. The CDR3 runs to 14 residues. CDR1 is SGHAT and CDR2 is FQNNGV in the germline V gene. Trimming pared 3 bases from V and 7 bases from J, leaving 12 bases between. The DNA of the CDR3 is TGTGCCAGCAGCTTGGAGTTGGAGGCTGAAAAACTGTTTTTT. Translation: CASSLELEAEKLFF.